This TCR beta chain emerged from a study of shared clonotypes between healthy human individuals. A remark on this clone: Its cognate antigen is unknown.

The table came from immunoSEQ multiplex PCR; TCRdb's copy has only in-frame clones and leaves some out. The data contain approximately 2,300,000 clones, 92% of them singletons. Study-level findings and limits: A generally larger estimated richness was seen in naive subsets than in memory subsets.

This CDR3 has 16 residues. Germline V gene lookup returns CDR1 SGHDT and CDR2 YYEEEE. V dropped 2 bases and J dropped 7 bases, with 20 bases sitting between them. The sample taken for sequencing was naive CD4+ T cells from PBMCs. This sample's subset: CD45RA+ positively selected. The clonotype was recovered from a young man in good health. Some clones in this sample may be carry-over from other donors' samples. The gene calls are TRBV5-6 and TRBJ2-3; D possibly corresponds to TRBD1 (5 bases). The CDR3 spells CASSFRQGRISYTQYF. CDR3 sequence (DNA): TGTGCCAGCAGCTTTCGGCAGGGAAGAATCTCATATACGCAGTATTTT.